The 29 T cell receptor beta chains in this list originate from one sample, sequenced in a study of cytomegalovirus exposure and HLA in healthy donors. Researchers ran the PCR with 60 Vbeta and 13 Jbeta primers. TCRdb's table, derived via immunoSEQ multiplex PCR, lists solely in-frame clones and lacks some. The sample consists of about 82,000 clones, around three quarters of them appearing once. The specimen sequenced was PBMCs. These receptors were obtained from a man aged 55 to 70 in good health and CMV-seronegative.

This clone was detected a few times. The chain combines TRBV9 with TRBJ1-2; 10 bases are a match to TRBD1. Looked up from germline, CDR1 is SGDLS and CDR2 is YYNGEE. The CDR3 length is 15 residues. The V gene end was trimmed by 3 bases and the J gene end by 3 bases; junction bases not matched to a gene: 5. The CDR3 protein is CASSARGQGDYGYTF. The CDR3 region has the DNA TGTGCCAGCAGCGCTCGAGGACAGGGGGACTATGGCTACACCTTC. Drawing the rest from reference TRBV9 and TRBJ1-2, the complete variable domain is DSGVTQTPKHLITATGQRVTLRCSPRSGDLSVYWYQQSLDQGLQFLIQYYNGEERAKGNILERFSAQQFPDLHSELNLSSLELGDSALYFCASSARGQGDYGYTFGSGTRLTVV.

The V gene is TRBV29-1, the J gene TRBJ1-1; weak D call: TRBD1 (6 bases). V was shortened by 7 bases and J by 10 bases, with 19 bases between the two germline ends. The CDR3 extends over 12 amino acids. Germline V gene lookup returns CDR1 SQVTM and CDR2 ANQGSEA. This chain's CDR3 is CSGAPGAGAAFF. The CDR3 DNA is TGCAGCGGGGCACCGGGGGCGGGGGCAGCTTTCTTT.

The CDR3 DNA reads as TGTGCCAGCAGCGTAGTTAGCGGCACAGATACGCAGTATTTT. Translation: CASSVVSGTDTQYF. This chain connects TRBV9 to TRBJ2-3; D is possibly TRBD2 (5 bases). The CDR3 runs to 14 residues. V shed 0 bases and J shed 1 base, with 6 bases lying between them. The V gene's germline CDR1 is SGDLS and CDR2 YYNGEE.

The table lists this clone with a count of one. Distinct nucleotide sequences in the sample also encode this CDR3. This chain connects TRBV6-5 to TRBJ1-5; 10 nucleotides line up with TRBD1. The junction had 5 bases not matched to a gene; V was cut back by 6 bases and J by 3 bases. This CDR3 is built from 15 residues. Per germline, CDR1 MNHEY and CDR2 SVGAGI. This CDR3 is CASSMDRGVNQPQHF. CDR3 bases: TGTGCCAGCAGCATGGACAGGGGGGTCAATCAGCCCCAGCATTTT.

This clone has only one observation. The V and J genes are TRBV11-1 and TRBJ2-7, with D maybe TRBD1 (5 bases). This CDR3 is 17 amino acids long. The germline CDR1 and CDR2 sequences are SGHAT and FQDESV (reference sequence). Trimming removed 5 bases at V and 0 bases at J, with 20 bases between. CDR3 nucleotides: TGTGCCAGCAGCCCTAGAACAGGCCAGGACGACTCCTACGAGCAGTACTTC. Encoded protein: CASSPRTGQDDSYEQYF. Combining the CDR3 with reference TRBV11-1 and TRBJ2-7 gives the whole variable domain EAEVAQSPRYKITEKSQAVAFWCDPISGHATLYWYRQILGQGPELLVQFQDESVVDDSQLPKDRFSAERLKGVDSTLKIQPAELGDSAMYLCASSPRTGQDDSYEQYFGPGTRLTVT.

V usage is TRBV28 and J usage is TRBJ2-7; 9 bases line up with TRBD1. V lost 5 bases to trimming and J lost 7 bases; unmatched junction nucleotides: 9. CDR1 and CDR2 from the germline V gene are MDHEN and SYDVKM. The CDR3 sequence is 14 residues long. Here the CDR3 DNA reads TGTGCCAGCAGTCCATGGACAGGGGTTGAGGAGCAGTACTTC. Translating it yields CASSPWTGVEEQYF. The full variable domain, its missing parts supplied by reference TRBV28 and TRBJ2-7, is DVKVTQSSRYLVKRTGEKVFLECVQDMDHENMFWYRQDPGLGLRLIYFSYDVKMKEKGDIPEGYSVSREKKERFSLILESASTNQTSMYLCASSPWTGVEEQYFGPGTRLTVT.

The rearrangement links TRBV5-1 to TRBJ2-5, with 10 positions matching TRBD1. The germline V gene has CDR1 SGHRS and CDR2 YFSETQ. With V trimmed by 0 bases and J by 4 bases, 3 bases remained unmatched. The CDR3 runs 15 residues. In DNA, the CDR3 is TGCGCCAGCAGCTTGGGGGACAGGGGTGGAGAGACCCAGTACTTC. Encoded protein: CASSLGDRGGETQYF.

The chain carries TRBV7-8 and TRBJ2-5; 11 bases align to TRBD2. The V gene's germline CDR1 is SGHVS and CDR2 FQNEAQ. The CDR3 is made up of 16 amino acids. Losses at the gene ends were 3 bases for V and 4 bases for J; bases not matched to a gene: 7. CDR3 sequence: CASSFTTSGGRETQYF. The CDR3 bases are TGTGCCAGCAGCTTTACTACTAGCGGGGGAAGAGAGACCCAGTACTTC. Complete variable domain (other parts from reference TRBV7-8 and TRBJ2-5): GAGVSQSPRYKVAKRGQDVALRCDPISGHVSLFWYQQALGQGPEFLTYFQNEAQLDKSGLPSDRFFAERPEGSVSTLKIQRTQQEDSAVYLCASSFTTSGGRETQYFGPGTRLLVL.

The chain links TRBV28 to TRBJ2-7; 11 nucleotides agree with TRBD2. The CDR3 extends over 15 amino acids. Germline V gene data show CDR1 as MDHEN and CDR2 as SYDVKM. With 3 bases clipped from V and 9 bases from J, the junction kept 10 bases outside the gene matches. The CDR3 sequence: CASSFPLAGGWGQYF. CDR3 coding DNA: TGTGCCAGCAGTTTCCCCCTAGCGGGAGGATGGGGGCAGTACTTC.

This clone was seen a handful of times. The chain combines TRBV13 with TRBJ1-1; D unresolved. This CDR3 comprises 14 residues. The germline V gene has CDR1 PRHDT and CDR2 FYEKMQ (reference sequence). V dropped 2 bases and J dropped 3 bases, with 10 bases sitting between them. In DNA form, the CDR3 reads TGTGCCAGCAGCTTATGGGGAGTGGACACTGAAGCTTTCTTT. This gives the protein CASSLWGVDTEAFF.

The V call is TRBV28, the J call TRBJ2-5; no clear D. V was shortened by 5 bases and J by 4 bases, with 11 bases between the two germline ends. Germline V gives CDR1 MDHEN, CDR2 SYDVKM. The CDR3 extends over 13 amino acids. The DNA of the CDR3 is TGTGCCAGCAGTCGACTCCGGATAGAGACCCAGTACTTC. This translates into CASSRLRIETQYF.

The chain employs TRBV29-1 and TRBJ2-1, with 13 bases aligning to TRBD2. Germline lookup yields CDR1 SQVTM and CDR2 ANQGSEA. This CDR3 spans 15 amino acids. Germline trimming cut 3 bases from V and 8 bases from J; bases unmatched to any gene: 7. DNA of the CDR3: TGCAGCGTTGACAGGACTAGCGGGAGTGGCTATGAGCAGTTCTTC. Translated, it gives CSVDRTSGSGYEQFF.

The chain has TRBV11-2 and TRBJ2-6; D not certain. V dropped 6 bases and J dropped 2 bases, with 11 bases sitting between them. Germline CDR1 and CDR2: SGHAT and FQNNGV. The CDR3 contains 15 residues. The CDR3 nucleotides read TGTGCCAGCAGTTCTATTGGAGCTGGGGCCAACGTCCTGACTTTC. Amino acid sequence: CASSSIGAGANVLTF.

The chain uses TRBV6-5 and TRBJ2-1; TRBD1 is a possible D gene (6 bases). The CDR3 consists of 15 residues. In germline, CDR1 is MNHEY, CDR2 SVGAGI. With 2 bases removed from V and 3 bases from J, the gap between germline ends came to 11 bases. The CDR3 protein is CASSYSAGDYNEQFF. CDR3 coding DNA: TGTGCCAGCAGTTACAGTGCAGGGGACTACAATGAGCAGTTCTTC.

In nucleotides, the CDR3 is TGCGCCAGCAGCGTCCGGGACAGTAATGAGCAGTTCTTC. This translates into CASSVRDSNEQFF. The V call is TRBV4-1, the J call TRBJ2-1; 7 positions agree with TRBD1. The CDR3 sequence is 13 residues long. Unmatched junction bases numbered 5, after V lost 5 bases and J lost 7 bases. Germline lookup yields CDR1 MGHRA and CDR2 YSYEKL.

The chain has TRBV19 and TRBJ2-1, with 11 bases matching TRBD2. The V gene's germline CDR1 is LNHDA and CDR2 SQIVND (reference sequence). V shed 6 bases and J 6 bases; nucleotides not matched to a gene: 10. The CDR3 is 16 amino acids. The CDR3 bases are TGTGCCAGTAGCCAACCTCAAGGGACTAGCGGCAATGAGCAGTTCTTC. Translating gives CASSQPQGTSGNEQFF. The full variable domain, in which reference TRBV19 and TRBJ2-1 provide the parts outside the CDR3, is DGGITQSPKYLFRKEGQNVTLSCEQNLNHDAMYWYRQDPGQGLRLIYYSQIVNDFQKGDIAEGYSVSREKKESFPLTVTSAQKNPTAFYLCASSQPQGTSGNEQFFGPGTRLTVL.

CDR3 in DNA: TGTGCCAGCACTTCGGCTAGGCAGCAGCCCCAGCATTTT. It encodes CASTSARQQPQHF. The chain is built from TRBV6-6 and TRBJ1-5; unclear D gene. CDR1 is MNHNY and CDR2 is SVGAGI in the germline V gene (reference sequence). The CDR3 length is 13 residues. V was clipped by 7 bases and J by 7 bases, with 14 bases between them.

The chain links TRBV4-1 to TRBJ1-6; D gene ambiguous. Trimming shortened V by 0 bases and J by 1 base, and 10 bases separated the two germline ends. The V gene's germline CDR1 is MGHRA and CDR2 YSYEKL. The CDR3 has 17 residues. Here the CDR3 reads CASSQDGSRSYNSPLHF. Here the CDR3 DNA reads TGCGCCAGCAGCCAAGATGGTTCCAGATCCTATAATTCACCCCTCCACTTT.

This clone came up a few times. The rearrangement links TRBV2 to TRBJ1-3; TRBD1 agrees at 10 bases. CDR3 length: 18 residues. V was pared by 6 bases and J by 0 bases, with 11 bases of the junction left unmatched. Per germline, CDR1 SNHLY and CDR2 FYNNEI. The CDR3, as DNA: TGTGCCAGCAGGGAGTTGACAGGGGGCCCACTCTCTGGAAACACCATATATTTT. Its protein product is CASRELTGGPLSGNTIYF.

This chain uses TRBV4-3 with TRBJ1-2, with 7 bases fitting TRBD1. This CDR3 spans 13 amino acids. V shed 4 bases, J shed 4 bases, and the junction held 3 bases outside the gene matches. The germline CDR1 and CDR2 sequences are LGHNA and YSLEER. The CDR3 loop reads CASSPPGGYGYTF. The DNA of the CDR3 is TGCGCCAGCAGCCCCCCAGGGGGCTATGGCTACACCTTC.

The chain couples TRBV27 to TRBJ1-2; 8 nucleotides match TRBD1. Germline values: CDR1 MNHEY, CDR2 SMNVEV (reference sequence). V trimming: 3 bases; J trimming: 8 bases; junction bases outside the gene matches: 11. CDR3 length: 15 amino acids. The CDR3 spells CASSLDRASRTGYTF. The CDR3 DNA is TGTGCCAGCAGTTTGGACAGGGCGTCGCGTACGGGCTACACCTTC.

The CDR3 sequence: CASSFTRTYEQYF. The CDR3 DNA sequence: TGTGCCAGCAGTTTCACTAGGACCTACGAGCAGTACTTC. This chain connects TRBV28 to TRBJ2-7, with a tentative D call TRBD2 (5 bases). Looked up from germline, CDR1 is MDHEN and CDR2 is SYDVKM. CDR3 length equals 13 residues. V dropped 3 bases and J dropped 2 bases, with 8 bases sitting between them.

The J gene is TRBJ1-4, the V gene TRBV30, with D maybe TRBD1 (5 bases). The CDR3 is 12 amino acids. The V and J ends lost 4 bases and 8 bases respectively, with 11 bases between them. Germline V gene data show CDR1 as GTSNPN and CDR2 as SVGIG (reference sequence). The CDR3 is CAWTGGVEKLFF. CDR3 nucleotide sequence: TGTGCCTGGACCGGGGGAGTGGAAAAACTGTTTTTT.

V gene TRBV6-5 combines with J gene TRBJ1-2; the D gene is possibly TRBD1 (6 bases). Germline lookup yields CDR1 MNHEY and CDR2 SVGAGI. The CDR3 runs to 14 residues. Trimming took 1 base from V and 7 from J, leaving 13 bases between them. CDR3 sequence: CASSYWGGLSGYTF. Here the CDR3 DNA reads TGTGCCAGCAGTTACTGGGGGGGCCTGAGTGGCTACACCTTC.

The V gene is TRBV27, the J gene TRBJ1-6; TRBD1 matches 9 bases. The CDR3 totals 14 residues. V shed 6 bases and J 11 bases; nucleotides not matched to a gene: 8. Germline V lookup: CDR1 MNHEY, CDR2 SMNVEV (reference sequence). CDR3 coding DNA: TGTGCCAGCAGCGAGGGACAGGGTAGGCCACCCCTCCACTTT. Its protein product is CASSEGQGRPPLHF.

CDR3 sequence (DNA): TGTGCCAGCAGTCCGTGGACAGGGAGCACAGATACGCAGTATTTT. Translating it yields CASSPWTGSTDTQYF. The chain employs TRBV2 and TRBJ2-3; TRBD1 matches 8 bases. V shed 5 bases, J shed 0 bases, and the junction held 4 bases outside the gene matches. CDR3 length equals 15 residues. CDR1 and CDR2 from the germline V gene are SNHLY and FYNNEI.

The rearrangement links TRBV29-1 to TRBJ2-1; TRBD1 might be the D (6 bases). V lost 0 bases, J lost 7 bases, and 16 bases lay in between. The CDR3 has 15 residues. Germline assignment: CDR1 SQVTM and CDR2 ANQGSEA. DNA for the CDR3: TGCAGCGTTGAAGAAGGGGCCGGTACAGGGAATGAGCAGTTCTTC. This encodes CSVEEGAGTGNEQFF.

The sample holds one count of this clone. The rearrangement links TRBV2 to TRBJ2-2; 10 bases map to TRBD2. In germline, CDR1 is SNHLY, CDR2 FYNNEI. V lost 1 base to trimming and J lost 7 bases; unmatched junction nucleotides: 12. The CDR3 consists of 18 residues. The CDR3, as DNA: TGTGCCAGCAGTGAAGGGTCTAGCGGGAGCGTGATGGGCGGGGAGCTGTTTTTT. This gives the protein CASSEGSSGSVMGGELFF.

V gene TRBV7-9 combines with J gene TRBJ2-2, with D unclear. Germline loops: CDR1 SEHNR, CDR2 FQNEAQ (reference sequence). The CDR3 spans 15 residues. With 3 bases removed from V and 1 base from J, the gap between germline ends came to 9 bases. CDR3 region: CASSFSQMNTGELFF. DNA for the CDR3: TGTGCCAGCAGCTTTTCCCAGATGAACACCGGGGAGCTGTTTTTT.